The 2 T cell receptor beta chains listed next were all sequenced from one sample in a study of CD8 T cells in ankylosing spondylitis. TCRdb recomputed calls from the 5' RACE reads with MiXCR, one row per CDR3 protein. The sample shows roughly 90,000 distinct CDR3 sequences, about 8.3% of them seen only once. The sequenced material came from blood, either unsorted or a sorted T cell fraction (not recorded which). These receptor sequences come from a male donor with ankylosing spondylitis or in good health (not recorded which).

This clonotype was detected many times. This chain joins TRBV10-3 and TRBJ2-1; D may be TRBD1 (6 bases). In germline, CDR1 is ENHRY, CDR2 SYGVKD. This CDR3 is 15 amino acids long. The germline V and J ends were trimmed by 6 bases and 3 bases, with 15 bases remaining between them. DNA of the CDR3: TGTGCCATCAGCGAACAGGGTTGGTACTACAATGAGCAGTTCTTC. This translates into CAISEQGWYYNEQFF.

To note about this clonotype: Its ends do not fully match the called genes, so a read error is possible. This chain uses TRBV6-5 with TRBJ1-3; 7 nucleotides agree with TRBD1. CDR3 length: 15 residues. Looked up from germline, CDR1 is MNHEY and CDR2 is SVGAGI. Here the CDR3 reads CVSSYLPGQGNTIYF. CDR3 nucleotide sequence: TGTGTCAGCAGTTACCTGCCGGGACAGGGAAACACCATATATTTT.